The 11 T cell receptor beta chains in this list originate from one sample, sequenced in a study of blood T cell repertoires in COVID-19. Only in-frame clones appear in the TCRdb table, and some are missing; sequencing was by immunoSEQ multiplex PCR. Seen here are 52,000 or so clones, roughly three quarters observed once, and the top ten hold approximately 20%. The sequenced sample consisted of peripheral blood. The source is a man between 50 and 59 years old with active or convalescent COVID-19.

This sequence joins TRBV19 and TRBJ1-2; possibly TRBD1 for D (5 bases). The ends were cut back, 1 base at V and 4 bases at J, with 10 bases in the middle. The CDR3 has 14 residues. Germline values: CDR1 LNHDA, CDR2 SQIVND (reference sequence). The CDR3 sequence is CASSIADSSYGYTF. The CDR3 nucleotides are TGTGCCAGTAGTATAGCCGACAGTAGCTATGGCTACACCTTC.

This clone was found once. CDR3 sequence reads: CASSEDRYGVGEQYF. CDR3 nucleotide sequence: TGTGCCAGCAGCGAAGACAGGTACGGGGTCGGCGAGCAGTACTTC. This chain joins TRBV7-2 and TRBJ2-7; D is perhaps TRBD1 (6 bases). Trimming stripped 5 bases from V and 6 bases from J, with 20 bases between. The CDR3 covers 15 residues. The germline gives CDR1 SGHTA, CDR2 FQGNSA.

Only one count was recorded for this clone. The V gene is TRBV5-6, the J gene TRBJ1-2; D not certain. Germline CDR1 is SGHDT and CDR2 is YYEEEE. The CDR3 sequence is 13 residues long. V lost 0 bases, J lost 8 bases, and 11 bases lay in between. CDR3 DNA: TGTGCCAGCAGCTTGGCCGTCCCCGGGGGCTACACCTTC. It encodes CASSLAVPGGYTF. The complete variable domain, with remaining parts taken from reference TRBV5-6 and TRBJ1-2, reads DAGVTQSPTHLIKTRGQQVTLRCSPKSGHDTVSWYQQALGQGPQFIFQYYEEEERQRGNFPDRFSGHQFPNYSSELNVNALLLGDSALYLCASSLAVPGGYTFGSGTRLTVV.

CDR3 in amino acids: CASSPRITGLPSDEQFF. CDR3 sequence (DNA): TGTGCCAGCAGCCCCCGAATCACCGGACTCCCTTCGGATGAGCAGTTCTTC. The rearrangement joins TRBV7-3 to TRBJ2-1; possible D gene TRBD2, 5 bases. From germline, CDR1 is SGHTA and CDR2 FQGTGA. The V end lost 5 bases, the J end lost 8 bases, and 25 bases lay between the germline ends. The CDR3 is 17 amino acids. Filled out from reference TRBV7-3 and TRBJ2-1, the complete variable domain reads GAGVSQTPSNKVTEKGKYVELRCDPISGHTALYWYRQSLGQGPEFLIYFQGTGAADDSGLPNDRFFAVRPEGSVSTLKIQRTERGDSAVYLCASSPRITGLPSDEQFFGPGTRLTVL.

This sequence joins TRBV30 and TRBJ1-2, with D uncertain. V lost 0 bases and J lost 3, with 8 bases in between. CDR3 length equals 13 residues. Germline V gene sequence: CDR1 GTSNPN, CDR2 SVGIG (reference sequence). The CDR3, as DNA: TGTGCCTGGAGTGTAGAGGTCCACTATGGCTACACCTTC. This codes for CAWSVEVHYGYTF.

The CDR3 nucleotides read TGTGCCAGCAGGCGGGACAGGAGCACAGATACGCAGTATTTT. Translation gives CASRRDRSTDTQYF. This chain links TRBV2 with TRBJ2-3; TRBD1 matches 8 bases. Germline loops: CDR1 SNHLY, CDR2 FYNNEI. This CDR3 is 14 amino acids long. The V segment lost 6 bases and the J segment 0 bases; nucleotides outside the gene matches: 2.

The CDR3 DNA sequence: TGCGCCAGCAGCTTCCGGGAGGGCCGAGGAGAGACCCAGTACTTC. Amino acid sequence: CASSFREGRGETQYF. This chain uses TRBV5-1 with TRBJ2-5; 8 bases are shared with TRBD2. After removal of 2 bases from V and 4 bases from J, the junction contained 7 bases not matched to a gene. Germline V gene data show CDR1 as SGHRS and CDR2 as YFSETQ. This CDR3 is built from 15 residues.

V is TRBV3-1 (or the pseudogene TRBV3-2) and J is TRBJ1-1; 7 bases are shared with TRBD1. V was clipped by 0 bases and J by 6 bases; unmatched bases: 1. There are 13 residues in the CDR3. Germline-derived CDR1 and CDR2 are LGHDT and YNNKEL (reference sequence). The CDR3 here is CASSQEGQSEAFF. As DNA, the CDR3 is TGTGCCAGCAGCCAAGAGGGACAGTCTGAAGCTTTCTTT.

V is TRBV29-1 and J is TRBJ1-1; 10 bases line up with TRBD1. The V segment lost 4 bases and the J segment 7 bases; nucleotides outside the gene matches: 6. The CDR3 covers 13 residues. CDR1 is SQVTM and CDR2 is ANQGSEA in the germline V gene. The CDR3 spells CSVGPGQGFEAFF. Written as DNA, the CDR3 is TGCAGCGTTGGACCGGGACAGGGGTTTGAAGCTTTCTTT.

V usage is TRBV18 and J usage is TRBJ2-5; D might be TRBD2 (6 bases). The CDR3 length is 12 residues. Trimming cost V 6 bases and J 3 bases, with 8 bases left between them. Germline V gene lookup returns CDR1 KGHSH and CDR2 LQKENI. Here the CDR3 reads CASSGGEETQYF. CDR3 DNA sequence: TGTGCCAGCTCGGGGGGAGAAGAGACCCAGTACTTC.

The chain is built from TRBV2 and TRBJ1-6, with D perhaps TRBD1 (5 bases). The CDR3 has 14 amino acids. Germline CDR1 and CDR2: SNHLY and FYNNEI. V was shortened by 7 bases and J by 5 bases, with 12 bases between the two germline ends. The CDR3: CASTRGGDNSPLHF. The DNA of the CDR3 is TGTGCCAGCACGCGGGGCGGGGATAATTCACCCCTCCACTTT.